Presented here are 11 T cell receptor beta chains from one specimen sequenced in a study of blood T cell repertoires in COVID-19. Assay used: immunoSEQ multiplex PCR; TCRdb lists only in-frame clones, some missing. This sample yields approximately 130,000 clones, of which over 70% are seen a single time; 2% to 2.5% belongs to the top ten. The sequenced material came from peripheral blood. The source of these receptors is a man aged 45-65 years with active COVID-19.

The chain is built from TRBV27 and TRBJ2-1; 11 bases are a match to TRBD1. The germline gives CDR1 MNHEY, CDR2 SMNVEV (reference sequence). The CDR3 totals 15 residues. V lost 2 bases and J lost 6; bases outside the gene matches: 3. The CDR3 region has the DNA TGTGCCAGCAGTTTAGAAGGGACAGGGGGCAATGAGCAGTTCTTC. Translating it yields CASSLEGTGGNEQFF.

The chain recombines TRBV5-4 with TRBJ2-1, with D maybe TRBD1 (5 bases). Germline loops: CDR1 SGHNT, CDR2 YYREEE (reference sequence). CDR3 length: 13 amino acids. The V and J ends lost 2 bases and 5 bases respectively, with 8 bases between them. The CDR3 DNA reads TGTGCCAGCAGCTTAAGGGGAAACAATGAGCAGTTCTTC. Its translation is CASSLRGNNEQFF.

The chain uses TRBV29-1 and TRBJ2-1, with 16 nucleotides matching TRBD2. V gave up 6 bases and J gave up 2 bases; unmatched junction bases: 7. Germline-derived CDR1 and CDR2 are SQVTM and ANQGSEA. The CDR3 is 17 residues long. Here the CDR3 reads CSVPGTSGGAAYNEQFF. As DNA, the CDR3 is TGCAGCGTGCCCGGGACTAGCGGGGGGGCCGCCTACAATGAGCAGTTCTTC.

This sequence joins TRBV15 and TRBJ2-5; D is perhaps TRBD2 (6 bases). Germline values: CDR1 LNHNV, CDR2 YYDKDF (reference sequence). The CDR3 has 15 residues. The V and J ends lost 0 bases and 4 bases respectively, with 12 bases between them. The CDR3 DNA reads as TGTGCCACCAGCAGAGATCGGAGGAGGGGAGAGACCCAGTACTTC. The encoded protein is CATSRDRRRGETQYF.

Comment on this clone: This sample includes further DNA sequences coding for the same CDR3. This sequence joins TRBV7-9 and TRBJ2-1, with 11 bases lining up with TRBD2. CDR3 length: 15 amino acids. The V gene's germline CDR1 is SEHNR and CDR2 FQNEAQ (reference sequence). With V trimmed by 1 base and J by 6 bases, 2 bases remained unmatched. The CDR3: CASSLGLAGTNEQFF. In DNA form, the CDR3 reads TGTGCCAGCAGCTTAGGACTAGCGGGGACCAATGAGCAGTTCTTC. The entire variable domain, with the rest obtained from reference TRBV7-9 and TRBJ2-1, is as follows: DTGVSQNPRHKITKRGQNVTFRCDPISEHNRLYWYRQTLGQGPEFLTYFQNEAQLEKSRLLSDRFSAERPKGSFSTLEIQRTEQGDSAMYLCASSLGLAGTNEQFFGPGTRLTVL.

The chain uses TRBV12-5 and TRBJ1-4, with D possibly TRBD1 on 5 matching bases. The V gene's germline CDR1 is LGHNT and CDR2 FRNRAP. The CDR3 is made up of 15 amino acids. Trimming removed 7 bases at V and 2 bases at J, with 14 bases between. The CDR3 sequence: CASASSGKTNEKLFF. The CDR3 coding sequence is TGTGCTAGTGCCTCCTCAGGGAAGACTAATGAAAAACTGTTTTTT.

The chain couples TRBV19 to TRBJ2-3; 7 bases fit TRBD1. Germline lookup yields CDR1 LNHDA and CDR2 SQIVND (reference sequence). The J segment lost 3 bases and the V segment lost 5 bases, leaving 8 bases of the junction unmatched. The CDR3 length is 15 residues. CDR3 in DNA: TGTGCCAGTAGTTCATCGACAGGGTGGACAGATACGCAGTATTTT. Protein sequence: CASSSSTGWTDTQYF.

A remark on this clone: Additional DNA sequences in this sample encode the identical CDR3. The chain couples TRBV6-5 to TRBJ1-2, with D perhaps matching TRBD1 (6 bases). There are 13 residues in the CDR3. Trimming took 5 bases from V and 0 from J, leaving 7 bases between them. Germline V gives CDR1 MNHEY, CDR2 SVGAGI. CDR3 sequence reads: CASSRTANYGYTF. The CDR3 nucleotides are TGTGCCAGCAGTCGGACAGCTAACTATGGCTACACCTTC.

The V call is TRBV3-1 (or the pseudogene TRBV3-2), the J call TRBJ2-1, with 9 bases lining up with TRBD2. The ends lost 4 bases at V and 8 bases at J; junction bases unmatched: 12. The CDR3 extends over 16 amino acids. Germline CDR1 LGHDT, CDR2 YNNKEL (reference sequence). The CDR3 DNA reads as TGTGCCAGCAGCCGCATAGCGGGGGCGCCCGGGGATGAGCAGTTCTTC. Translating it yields CASSRIAGAPGDEQFF.

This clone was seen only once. As DNA, the CDR3 is TGCGCCAGCAACCGGGACAGGGATAAGCAGTACTTC. Protein: CASNRDRDKQYF. V usage is TRBV5-1 and J usage is TRBJ2-7, with 9 positions matching TRBD1. This CDR3 has 12 amino acids. The V segment lost 6 bases and the J segment 8 bases; nucleotides outside the gene matches: 6. In germline, CDR1 is SGHRS, CDR2 YFSETQ.

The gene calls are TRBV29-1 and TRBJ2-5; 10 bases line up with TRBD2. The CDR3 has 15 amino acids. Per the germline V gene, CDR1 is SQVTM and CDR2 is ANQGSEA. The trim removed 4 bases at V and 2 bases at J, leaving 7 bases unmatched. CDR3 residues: CSVARGLAAQETQYF. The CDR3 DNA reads TGCAGCGTTGCCCGTGGACTAGCGGCTCAAGAGACCCAGTACTTC.